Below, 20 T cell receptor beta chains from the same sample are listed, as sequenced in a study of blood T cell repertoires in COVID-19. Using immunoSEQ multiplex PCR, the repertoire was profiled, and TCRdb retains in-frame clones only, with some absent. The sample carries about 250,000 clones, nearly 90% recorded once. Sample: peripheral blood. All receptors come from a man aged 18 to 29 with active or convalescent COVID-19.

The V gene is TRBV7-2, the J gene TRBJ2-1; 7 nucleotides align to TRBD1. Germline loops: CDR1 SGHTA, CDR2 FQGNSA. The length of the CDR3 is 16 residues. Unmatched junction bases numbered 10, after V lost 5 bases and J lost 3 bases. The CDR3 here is CASSPQPGTDYNEQFF. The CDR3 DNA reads TGTGCCAGCAGCCCCCAACCCGGGACAGACTACAATGAGCAGTTCTTC.

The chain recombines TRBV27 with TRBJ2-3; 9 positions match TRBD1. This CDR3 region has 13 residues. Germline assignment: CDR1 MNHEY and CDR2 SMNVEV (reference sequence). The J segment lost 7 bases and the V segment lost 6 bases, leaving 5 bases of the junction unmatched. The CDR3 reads CASSGQGRYTQYF. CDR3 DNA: TGTGCCAGCAGCGGACAGGGGAGATATACGCAGTATTTT.

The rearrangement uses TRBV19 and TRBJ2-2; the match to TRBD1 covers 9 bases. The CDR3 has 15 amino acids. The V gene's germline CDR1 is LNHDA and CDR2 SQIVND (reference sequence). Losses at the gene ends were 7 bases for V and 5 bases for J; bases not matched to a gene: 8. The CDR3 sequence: CASTPQGARTGELFF. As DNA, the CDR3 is TGTGCCAGTACCCCACAGGGGGCGAGGACCGGGGAGCTGTTTTTT.

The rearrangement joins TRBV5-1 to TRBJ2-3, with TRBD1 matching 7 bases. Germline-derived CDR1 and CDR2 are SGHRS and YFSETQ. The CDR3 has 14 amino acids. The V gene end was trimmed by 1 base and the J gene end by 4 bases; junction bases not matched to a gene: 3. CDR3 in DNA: TGCGCCAGCAGCTTGAGACAGGGCCCAGATACGCAGTATTTT. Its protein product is CASSLRQGPDTQYF.

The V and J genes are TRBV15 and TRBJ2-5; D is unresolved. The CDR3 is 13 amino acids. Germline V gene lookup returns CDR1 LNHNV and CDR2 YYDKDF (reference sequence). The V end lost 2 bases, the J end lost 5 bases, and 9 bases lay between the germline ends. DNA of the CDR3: TGTGCCACCAGCAGAATTCGCCGGGAGACCCAGTACTTC. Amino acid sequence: CATSRIRRETQYF.

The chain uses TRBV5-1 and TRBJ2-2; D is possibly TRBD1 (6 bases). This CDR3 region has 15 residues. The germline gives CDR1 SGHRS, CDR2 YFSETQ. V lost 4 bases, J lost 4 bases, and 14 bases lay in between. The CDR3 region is CASSPTGKLTGELFF. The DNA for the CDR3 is TGCGCCAGCAGCCCCACAGGGAAGCTCACCGGGGAGCTGTTTTTT.

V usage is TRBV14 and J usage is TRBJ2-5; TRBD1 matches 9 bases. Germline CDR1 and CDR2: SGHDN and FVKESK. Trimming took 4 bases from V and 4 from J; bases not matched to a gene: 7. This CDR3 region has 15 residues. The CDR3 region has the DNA TGTGCCAGCAGCCCAAGATTGGGACAGGGAGAGACCCAGTACTTC. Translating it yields CASSPRLGQGETQYF.

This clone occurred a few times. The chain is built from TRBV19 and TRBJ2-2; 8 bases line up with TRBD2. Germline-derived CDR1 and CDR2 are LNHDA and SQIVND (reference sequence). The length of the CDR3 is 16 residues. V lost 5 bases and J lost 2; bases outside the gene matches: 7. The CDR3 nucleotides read TGTGCCAGTAGTGTTAAGACTAGCGCCAACACCGGGGAGCTGTTTTTT. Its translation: CASSVKTSANTGELFF.

The CDR3 nucleotides are TGTGCCAGCAGCCAGAGAGCGGGAAACTACAATGAGCAGTTCTTC. Translated, it gives CASSQRAGNYNEQFF. J is TRBJ2-1 and V is TRBV9, with TRBD2 matching over 7 bases. J lost 3 bases, V lost 4 bases, and 7 bases had no gene match. The germline CDR1 and CDR2 sequences are SGDLS and YYNGEE. The CDR3 covers 15 residues.

CDR3 sequence: CASSFRQVQETQYF. As DNA, the CDR3 is TGTGCCAGCAGCTTCAGACAGGTCCAAGAGACCCAGTACTTC. The chain couples TRBV9 to TRBJ2-5, with a tentative D call TRBD1 (6 bases). Germline values: CDR1 SGDLS, CDR2 YYNGEE. The V end lost 4 bases, the J end lost 1 base, and 11 bases lay between the germline ends. The length of the CDR3 is 14 residues. Full variable domain (outside the CDR3, taken from reference TRBV9 and TRBJ2-5): DSGVTQTPKHLITATGQRVTLRCSPRSGDLSVYWYQQSLDQGLQFLIQYYNGEERAKGNILERFSAQQFPDLHSELNLSSLELGDSALYFCASSFRQVQETQYFGPGTRLLVL.

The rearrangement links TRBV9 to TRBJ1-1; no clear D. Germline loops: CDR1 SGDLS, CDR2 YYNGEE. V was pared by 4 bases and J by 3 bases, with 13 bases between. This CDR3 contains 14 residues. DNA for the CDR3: TGTGCCAGCAGCCCCCGCGGGCAGTACACTGAAGCTTTCTTT. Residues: CASSPRGQYTEAFF.

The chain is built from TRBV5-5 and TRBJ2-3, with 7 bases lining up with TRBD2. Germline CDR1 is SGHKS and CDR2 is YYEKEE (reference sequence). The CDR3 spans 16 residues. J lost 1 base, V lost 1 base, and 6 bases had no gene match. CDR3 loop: CASSLWVSGGTDTQYF. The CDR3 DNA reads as TGTGCCAGCAGCTTGTGGGTGAGCGGGGGCACAGATACGCAGTATTTT.

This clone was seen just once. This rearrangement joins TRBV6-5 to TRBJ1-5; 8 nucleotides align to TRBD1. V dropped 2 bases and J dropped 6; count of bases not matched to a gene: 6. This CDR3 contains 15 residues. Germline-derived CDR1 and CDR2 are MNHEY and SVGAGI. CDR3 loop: CASSYTRDRSQPQHF. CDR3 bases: TGTGCCAGCAGTTACACACGGGACAGGTCTCAGCCCCAGCATTTT.

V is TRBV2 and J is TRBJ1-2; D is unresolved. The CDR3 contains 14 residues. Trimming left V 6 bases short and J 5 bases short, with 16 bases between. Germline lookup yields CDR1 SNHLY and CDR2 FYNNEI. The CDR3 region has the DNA TGTGCCAGCAGGCGTGATTTAACTATGTATGGCTACACCTTC. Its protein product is CASRRDLTMYGYTF.

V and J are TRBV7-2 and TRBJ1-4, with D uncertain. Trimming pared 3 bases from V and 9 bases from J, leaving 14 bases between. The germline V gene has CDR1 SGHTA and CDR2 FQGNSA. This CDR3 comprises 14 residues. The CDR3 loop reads CASSFGESAKKLFF. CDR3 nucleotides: TGTGCCAGCAGCTTTGGGGAGTCTGCCAAAAAACTGTTTTTT. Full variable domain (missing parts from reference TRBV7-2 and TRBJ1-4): GAGVSQSPSNKVTEKGKDVELRCDPISGHTALYWYRQSLGQGLEFLIYFQGNSAPDKSGLPSDRFSAERTGGSVSTLTIQRTQQEDSAVYLCASSFGESAKKLFFGSGTQLSVL.

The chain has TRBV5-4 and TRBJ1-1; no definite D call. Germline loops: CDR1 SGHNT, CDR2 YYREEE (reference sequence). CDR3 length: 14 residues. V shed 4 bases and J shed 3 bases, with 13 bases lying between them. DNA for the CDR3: TGTGCCAGCAGCGGGCAGTGGGCAGACACTGAAGCTTTCTTT. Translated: CASSGQWADTEAFF.

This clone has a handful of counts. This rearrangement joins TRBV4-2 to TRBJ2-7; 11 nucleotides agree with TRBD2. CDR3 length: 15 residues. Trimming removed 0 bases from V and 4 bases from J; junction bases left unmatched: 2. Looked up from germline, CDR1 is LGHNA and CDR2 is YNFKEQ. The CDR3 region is CASSQETSGVYEQYF. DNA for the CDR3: TGTGCCAGCAGCCAAGAGACTAGCGGGGTTTACGAGCAGTACTTC.

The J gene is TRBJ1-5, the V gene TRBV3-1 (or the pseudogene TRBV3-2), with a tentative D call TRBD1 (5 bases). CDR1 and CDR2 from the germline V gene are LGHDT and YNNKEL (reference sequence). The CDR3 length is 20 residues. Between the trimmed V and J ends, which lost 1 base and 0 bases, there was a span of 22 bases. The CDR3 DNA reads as TGTGCCAGCAGCCAAGTTGTCCCCGGTGGACACCCATATAGCAATCAGCCCCAGCATTTT. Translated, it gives CASSQVVPGGHPYSNQPQHF.

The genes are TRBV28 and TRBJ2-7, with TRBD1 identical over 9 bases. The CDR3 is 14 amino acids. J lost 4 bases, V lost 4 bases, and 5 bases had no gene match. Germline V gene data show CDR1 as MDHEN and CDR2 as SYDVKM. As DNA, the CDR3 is TGTGCCAGCAGTTCCGGGACAGGGTCATACGAGCAGTACTTC. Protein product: CASSSGTGSYEQYF.

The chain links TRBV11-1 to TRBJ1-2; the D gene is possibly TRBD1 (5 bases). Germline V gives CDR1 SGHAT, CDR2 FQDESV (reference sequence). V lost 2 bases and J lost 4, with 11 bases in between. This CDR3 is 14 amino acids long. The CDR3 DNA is TGTGCCAGCAGCTTACAGGGTCCTCTCTATGGCTACACCTTC. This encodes CASSLQGPLYGYTF.